The 30 T cell receptor beta chains below were found in one sample sequenced in a study of cytomegalovirus exposure and HLA in healthy donors. The PCR used 60 Vbeta and 13 Jbeta primers. Here immunoSEQ multiplex PCR was the method, and the copy in TCRdb shows in-frame clones only, minus some. Of about 140,000 clones listed, almost 85% are singletons. The sequencing input was PBMCs. The receptors come from a woman in her thirties or forties in good health and CMV-seronegative.

The CDR3 reads CASSSRQGTEAFF. DNA for the CDR3: TGTGCCAGCAGCTCGAGACAGGGGACTGAAGCTTTCTTT. This rearrangement joins TRBV7-3 to TRBJ1-1, with 8 bases aligning to TRBD1. This CDR3 region has 13 residues. The germline V gene encodes CDR1 SGHTA and CDR2 FQGTGA. The V gene end was trimmed by 4 bases and the J gene end by 5 bases; junction bases not matched to a gene: 3.

The chain recombines TRBV5-1 with TRBJ1-5; TRBD1 is a possible D gene (6 bases). Trimming removed 2 bases at V and 5 bases at J, with 8 bases between. Germline CDR1 reads SGHRS; CDR2 reads YFSETQ. The CDR3 loop spans 13 amino acids. The CDR3 region has the DNA TGCGCCAGCAGCTTTTCAGGGGATCAGCCCCAGCATTTT. This gives the protein CASSFSGDQPQHF.

The V gene is TRBV28, the J gene TRBJ1-2; 9 nucleotides line up with TRBD1. V shed 4 bases and J 5 bases; nucleotides not matched to a gene: 8. The CDR3 runs 15 residues. The germline V gene encodes CDR1 MDHEN and CDR2 SYDVKM. Written as DNA, the CDR3 is TGTGCCAGCAGTTCCGGACAGGGGAAGTCTTATGGCTACACCTTC. This translates into CASSSGQGKSYGYTF.

This rearrangement joins TRBV9 to TRBJ1-6, with 9 nucleotides matching TRBD1. The J segment lost 7 bases and the V segment lost 3 bases, leaving 2 bases of the junction unmatched. This CDR3 is 14 amino acids long. Germline loops: CDR1 SGDLS, CDR2 YYNGEE. The CDR3 DNA reads TGTGCCAGCAGCGGACAGGGGGGAAATTCACCCCTCCACTTT. Translated, it gives CASSGQGGNSPLHF.

This chain uses TRBV4-1 with TRBJ2-7, with TRBD1 identical over 10 bases. CDR3 length: 15 amino acids. V lost 2 bases to trimming and J lost 3 bases; unmatched junction nucleotides: 4. The germline V gene has CDR1 MGHRA and CDR2 YSYEKL. The CDR3 loop is CASSQPGQGIYEQYF. Written as DNA, the CDR3 is TGCGCCAGCAGCCAACCGGGACAGGGGATCTACGAGCAGTACTTC.

The rearrangement joins TRBV7-3 to TRBJ1-1, with a weak D call TRBD1 (5 bases). The V gene's germline CDR1 is SGHTA and CDR2 FQGTGA. The CDR3 loop spans 17 amino acids. Trimming shortened V by 0 bases and J by 2 bases, and 16 bases separated the two germline ends. This chain's CDR3 is CASSLTSGAGRNTEAFF. The CDR3 DNA reads as TGTGCCAGCAGCTTAACGTCTGGGGCAGGAAGAAACACTGAAGCTTTCTTT.

This chain connects TRBV28 to TRBJ2-5; D is unresolved. The J call is doubtful: the DNA matches TRBJ2-7 better. CDR1 is MDHEN and CDR2 is SYDVKM in the germline V gene. The CDR3 loop spans 11 amino acids. The CDR3 coding sequence is TGTGCCTCCGGCGGATTTCTCGAGCAGTACTTC. Encoded protein: CASGGFLEQYF.

The chain couples TRBV7-9 to TRBJ1-1, with D unresolved. The CDR3 is 15 residues long. CDR1 and CDR2 (germline): SEHNR, FQNEAQ (reference sequence). V lost 3 bases and J lost 4, with 15 bases in between. CDR3 sequence (DNA): TGTGCCAGCAGCTTTCAAGCGGGCCTCGTCACTGAAGCTTTCTTT. Translated: CASSFQAGLVTEAFF. Filled out from reference TRBV7-9 and TRBJ1-1, the complete variable domain reads DTGVSQNPRHKITKRGQNVTFRCDPISEHNRLYWYRQTLGQGPEFLTYFQNEAQLEKSRLLSDRFSAERPKGSFSTLEIQRTEQGDSAMYLCASSFQAGLVTEAFFGQGTRLTVV.

This rearrangement joins TRBV10-3 to TRBJ2-7; weak D call: TRBD2 (5 bases). The CDR3 consists of 12 residues. V lost 6 bases and J lost 3, with 9 bases in between. CDR1 is ENHRY, CDR2 SYGVKD, per germline. CDR3 DNA: TGTGCCATCAGCCGGACTGGCTACGAGCAGTACTTC. Translated, it gives CAISRTGYEQYF.

The V gene is TRBV5-5, the J gene TRBJ2-6, with TRBD1 identical over 9 bases. The CDR3 length is 19 residues. Per the germline V gene, CDR1 is SGHKS and CDR2 is YYEKEE (reference sequence). The V gene end was trimmed by 4 bases and the J gene end by 0 bases; junction bases not matched to a gene: 11. The CDR3: CASSLGSVQGASGANVLTF. As DNA, the CDR3 is TGTGCCAGCAGCCTGGGTTCGGTACAGGGGGCCTCTGGGGCCAACGTCCTGACTTTC.

The chain links TRBV4-2 to TRBJ2-7; maybe TRBD2 (5 bases). The V gene's germline CDR1 is LGHNA and CDR2 YNFKEQ. V was pared by 0 bases and J by 4 bases, with 7 bases between. CDR3 length: 13 amino acids. The CDR3 is CASSQDRGYEQYF. CDR3 coding DNA: TGTGCCAGCAGCCAAGATCGAGGGTACGAGCAGTACTTC.

The chain employs TRBV9 and TRBJ1-4, with a weak D call TRBD1 (6 bases). The germline V and J ends were trimmed by 3 bases and 3 bases, with 15 bases remaining between them. CDR1 and CDR2 from the germline V gene are SGDLS and YYNGEE. This CDR3 region has 16 residues. In nucleotides, the CDR3 is TGTGCCAGCAGCGCGGACTCAGGGGTGTCTAATGAAAAACTGTTTTTT. It is translated as CASSADSGVSNEKLFF.

This chain uses TRBV6-5 with TRBJ2-7; TRBD2 matches 9 bases. Unmatched junction bases numbered 5, after V lost 2 bases and J lost 0 bases. The CDR3 spans 16 residues. Germline CDR1 is MNHEY and CDR2 is SVGAGI. The CDR3, as DNA: TGTGCCAGCAGTTACGGGGCGGGAGGGGGCTCCTACGAGCAGTACTTC. Amino acid sequence: CASSYGAGGGSYEQYF.

V and J are TRBV5-5 and TRBJ1-2; 7 positions match TRBD1. V lost 0 bases, J lost 1 base, and 0 bases stayed unmatched. Looked up from germline, CDR1 is SGHKS and CDR2 is YYEKEE (reference sequence). The CDR3 is made up of 14 amino acids. This CDR3 is CASSLDRGNYGYTF. CDR3 coding DNA: TGTGCCAGCAGCTTGGACAGGGGTAACTATGGCTACACCTTC.

This clone was seen once. CDR3 DNA: TGTGCCAGCAGCCCAGGGACTTTCACAGATACGCAGTATTTT. Amino acid sequence: CASSPGTFTDTQYF. This rearrangement joins TRBV6-5 to TRBJ2-3, with a weak D call TRBD2 (6 bases). Germline V gene lookup returns CDR1 MNHEY and CDR2 SVGAGI. V gave up 6 bases and J gave up 2 bases, with 12 bases separating them. The CDR3 contains 14 residues.

This chain joins TRBV10-3 and TRBJ2-3, with 7 bases aligning to TRBD1. The CDR3 runs 15 residues. Germline V CDR1 and CDR2: ENHRY, SYGVKD. The J segment lost 2 bases and the V segment lost 4 bases, leaving 6 bases of the junction unmatched. The CDR3 DNA reads TGTGCCATCAGTGCCCCCGGGACAGCCACAGATACGCAGTATTTT. Its translation is CAISAPGTATDTQYF.

The chain recombines TRBV9 with TRBJ1-2; D is perhaps TRBD1 (6 bases). The ends were cut back, 4 bases at V and 7 bases at J, with 17 bases in the middle. The germline V gene has CDR1 SGDLS and CDR2 YYNGEE. The CDR3 consists of 14 residues. The CDR3 DNA follows: TGTGCCAGCAGCCCCAAGGACAGTTATGGTGGCTACACCTTC. Its protein product is CASSPKDSYGGYTF.

The chain employs TRBV11-3 and TRBJ2-5, with D possibly TRBD1 on 5 matching bases. The CDR3 loop spans 14 amino acids. In germline, CDR1 is SGHNT, CDR2 YENEEA. Trimming cost V 2 bases and J 5 bases, with 12 bases left between them. CDR3 loop: CASSLRQGAETQYF. CDR3 DNA sequence: TGTGCCAGCAGCTTAAGGCAAGGGGCGGAGACCCAGTACTTC.

This chain joins TRBV29-1 and TRBJ2-7; the D gene is possibly TRBD1 (5 bases). Trimming shortened V by 7 bases and J by 6 bases, and 16 bases separated the two germline ends. CDR1 and CDR2 from the germline V gene are SQVTM and ANQGSEA. The CDR3 loop spans 12 amino acids. CDR3 amino acids: CSASTVISEQYF. DNA of the CDR3: TGCAGCGCTTCGACAGTTATTAGCGAGCAGTACTTC.

There are a few counts of this clone. The rearrangement uses TRBV7-3 and TRBJ1-2; D is perhaps TRBD1 (6 bases). The CDR3 is 13 amino acids. The germline gives CDR1 SGHTA, CDR2 FQGTGA. With 6 bases removed from V and 2 bases from J, the gap between germline ends came to 10 bases. The CDR3 loop is CASRPTGNYGYTF. CDR3 bases: TGTGCCAGCAGGCCTACAGGGAACTATGGCTACACCTTC.

V is TRBV10-3 and J is TRBJ2-1; maybe TRBD2 (6 bases). This CDR3 spans 14 amino acids. V was trimmed by 0 bases and J by 10 bases, leaving 13 bases between them. Looked up from germline, CDR1 is ENHRY and CDR2 is SYGVKD. The CDR3 DNA reads TGTGCCATCAGTGAGTCTTGGACTACCGGGGAGCAGTTCTTC. Its protein product is CAISESWTTGEQFF.

The chain employs TRBV18 and TRBJ2-5, with D unresolved. Germline V gene lookup returns CDR1 KGHSH and CDR2 LQKENI. CDR3 size: 13 residues. V was cut by 2 bases and J by 4 bases, with 8 bases left in between. The CDR3 nucleotides read TGTGCCAGCTCACCATCGGAGCGAGAGACCCAGTACTTC. Its translation is CASSPSERETQYF.

The chain carries TRBV5-1 and TRBJ2-5, with D tentatively TRBD2 (6 bases). The J call could be wrong; TRBJ2-7 is a better fit for the DNA end. CDR3 size: 17 residues. Per the germline V gene, CDR1 is SGHRS and CDR2 is YFSETQ. Here the CDR3 reads CASMEGLVTAYKYEQYF. Written as DNA, the CDR3 is TGCGCCAGCATGGAGGGTCTCGTCACAGCTTATAAGTACGAGCAGTACTTC.

The chain recombines TRBV7-9 with TRBJ1-3; D gene ambiguous. CDR1 is SEHNR and CDR2 is FQNEAQ in the germline V gene (reference sequence). There are 14 residues in the CDR3. The germline V and J ends were trimmed by 6 bases and 0 bases, with 9 bases remaining between them. This CDR3 is CASSLVLSGNTIYF. The CDR3 bases are TGTGCCAGCAGTCTAGTGCTCTCTGGAAACACCATATATTTT.

V is TRBV6-5 and J is TRBJ1-2; the match to TRBD1 covers 11 bases. The V gene end was trimmed by 6 bases and the J gene end by 3 bases; junction bases not matched to a gene: 6. The V gene's germline CDR1 is MNHEY and CDR2 SVGAGI. The CDR3 runs to 15 residues. The CDR3 nucleotides read TGTGCCAGCAGAAGAGGACAGGGGGCTTACTATGGCTACACCTTC. Its translation: CASRRGQGAYYGYTF.

This clone was seen more than once but under ten times. V gene TRBV2 combines with J gene TRBJ1-2, with TRBD1 as a possible D gene (5 bases). V was clipped by 5 bases and J by 4 bases, with 20 bases between them. The CDR3 sequence is 16 residues long. CDR1 and CDR2 (germline): SNHLY, FYNNEI. CDR3 region: CASSTEGVGGSYGYTF. Written as DNA, the CDR3 is TGTGCCAGCAGTACCGAAGGGGTCGGGGGTAGCTATGGCTACACCTTC.

V usage is TRBV18 and J usage is TRBJ1-2; D unclear. The germline gives CDR1 KGHSH, CDR2 LQKENI. V lost 3 bases and J lost 6, with 14 bases in between. The CDR3 runs to 14 residues. CDR3 sequence (DNA): TGTGCCAGCTCACCTCCCGGAGGAAGGGATGGCTACACCTTC. Protein: CASSPPGGRDGYTF.

The chain couples TRBV4-2 to TRBJ2-5; TRBD2 matches 8 bases. V shed 0 bases, J shed 7 bases, and the junction held 10 bases outside the gene matches. This CDR3 is 16 amino acids long. Germline V gene sequence: CDR1 LGHNA, CDR2 YNFKEQ. The CDR3 DNA follows: TGTGCCAGCAGCCAAGATGGGACTAGTGAATTGGGGACCCAGTACTTC. Translation gives CASSQDGTSELGTQYF.

The J gene is TRBJ2-7, the V gene TRBV14; 11 bases are a match to TRBD1. The germline V gene encodes CDR1 SGHDN and CDR2 FVKESK. CDR3 length equals 17 residues. V dropped 0 bases and J dropped 3; count of bases not matched to a gene: 7. The CDR3 DNA is TGTGCCAGCAGCCAAGACCCGAGGGGGACAGGGGGCTACGAGCAGTACTTC. Its protein product is CASSQDPRGTGGYEQYF.

The chain employs TRBV5-1 and TRBJ2-1; 10 bases line up with TRBD2. V was clipped by 3 bases and J by 7 bases; unmatched bases: 10. Germline assignment: CDR1 SGHRS and CDR2 YFSETQ. The CDR3 runs 16 residues. The CDR3 sequence is CASSSRVLAGDNEQFF. For the CDR3, the DNA is TGCGCCAGCAGCTCAAGGGTCCTAGCGGGAGATAATGAGCAGTTCTTC.